This TCR beta chain appears in the sequencing data of a study of identical twins. This clonotype was observed a handful of times. Its antigen is currently unknown. Through template switching, a universal primer site was introduced, and the cDNA contained unique molecular identifiers. Via MiXCR, TCRdb re-called the 5' RACE reads, giving one row per CDR3 protein. The sample yields about 890,000 distinct CDR3 sequences, approximately 13% seen once. The CDR3 extends over 15 amino acids. The junction had 8 bases not matched to a gene; V was cut back by 6 bases and J by 5 bases. Study-level results: Modelling approaches yielded underestimates of out-of-frame TCR alpha sharing between monozygotic twins. For cord blood, abundant beta clonotypes had fewer insertions, unlike memory repertoires, which showed none.

These data were also reused for a study on yellow fever vaccine responses in identical twins. In that study: Twins reportedly showed a vaccine T cell response that seemed partly convergent and partly personalized.

The chain carries TRBV12-3 or TRBV12-4 and TRBJ1-5; 9 positions agree with TRBD1. The sample taken for sequencing was PBMCs. The receptor was derived from a woman younger than 30 in good health. CDR3 nucleotide sequence: TGTGCCAGCAGCCTACAGGGGGCCTTATATCAGCCCCAGCATTTT. It codes for CASSLQGALYQPQHF.